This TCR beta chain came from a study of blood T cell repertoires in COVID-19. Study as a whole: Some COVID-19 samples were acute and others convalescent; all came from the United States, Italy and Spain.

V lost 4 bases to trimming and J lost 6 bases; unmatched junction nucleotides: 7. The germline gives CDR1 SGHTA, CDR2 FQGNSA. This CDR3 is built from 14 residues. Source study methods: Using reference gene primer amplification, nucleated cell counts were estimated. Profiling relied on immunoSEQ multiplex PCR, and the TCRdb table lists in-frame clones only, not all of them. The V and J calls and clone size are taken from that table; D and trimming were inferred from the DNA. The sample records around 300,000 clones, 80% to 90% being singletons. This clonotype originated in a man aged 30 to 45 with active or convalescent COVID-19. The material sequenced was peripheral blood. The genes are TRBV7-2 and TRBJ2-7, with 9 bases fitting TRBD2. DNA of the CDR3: TGTGCCAGCAGCTCAAGCGGGGGGCCATCCGAGCAGTACTTC. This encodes CASSSSGGPSEQYF.